The clone carrying this T cell receptor (beta chain) was counted a single time. The data were taken from a study of control samples from healthy donors and cancer patients. Clones were sequenced by immunoSEQ multiplex PCR, and TCRdb holds only the in-frame ones, with some missing. The top ten hold approximately 13% of the sample, which has approximately 110,000 clones, roughly 80% seen once. The germline V gene encodes CDR1 SGHRS and CDR2 YFSETQ. J gave up 2 bases and V 4 bases, and 5 bases lay outside the gene matches. The CDR3 extends over 15 amino acids. The source material was blood. The TCR was taken from a woman in her forties or fifties in good health. V gene TRBV5-1 combines with J gene TRBJ2-3; 9 bases are a match to TRBD2. CDR3 sequence (DNA): TGCGCCAGCAGCCTAAAGCGGGGGGTCACAGATACGCAGTATTTT. It translates to CASSLKRGVTDTQYF.